Listed below are T cell receptor beta chains from one sample, sequenced in a study of OX40 agonist ivuxolimab in advanced cancers. Assay: immunoSEQ multiplex PCR; the TCRdb copy retains only in-frame clones and omits some. The table records tens of thousands of clones, 80% to 85% of them present only once. Specimen: CD4+ or CD8+ T cells sorted from blood, collected in a trial of the OX40 agonist ivuxolimab. The receptors stem from an adult with an advanced solid tumor such as melanoma, head and neck, liver or kidney cancer. Both conserved end residues are part of each CDR3. The D gene is left open where the match is weak.

CDR3: CSVEISGTSGTYEQYF
DNA: TGCAGCGTTGAAATTTCTGGGACTAGCGGAACCTACGAGCAGTACTTC
D: TRBD2
V: TRBV29-1
length: 16
J: TRBJ2-7

CDR3: CASSFGDRDQPQHF
DNA: TGTGCCAGCAGCTTTGGAGACAGGGATCAGCCCCAGCATTTT
D: TRBD1
V: TRBV5-6
length: 14
J: TRBJ1-5

CDR3: CASSLRRVDEQYF
DNA: TGCGCCAGCAGCCTCCGGAGAGTAGACGAGCAGTACTTC
D: NA
V: TRBV4-1
length: 13
J: TRBJ2-7

CDR3: CASSRQENQPQHF
DNA: TGCGCCAGCAGCCGACAGGAGAATCAGCCCCAGCATTTT
D: NA
V: TRBV4-3
length: 13
J: TRBJ1-5

CDR3: CASSRNTNYGYTF
DNA: TGTGCCAGCAGTCGTAACACTAACTATGGCTACACCTTC
D: NA
V: TRBV28
length: 13
J: TRBJ1-2

CDR3: CASSLLHTEAFF
DNA: TGTGCCAGCAGCCTTCTACACACTGAAGCTTTCTTT
D: NA
V: TRBV7-2
length: 12
J: TRBJ1-1

CDR3: CASSLSRNTEAFF
DNA: TGTGCCAGCAGCTTATCAAGGAACACTGAAGCTTTCTTT
D: NA
V: TRBV7-6
length: 13
J: TRBJ1-1

CDR3: CAWSSSRQSSYNEQFF
DNA: TGTGCCTGGAGTTCCTCCAGACAGAGCTCCTACAATGAGCAGTTCTTC
D: NA
V: TRBV30
length: 16
J: TRBJ2-1

CDR3: CASSLGTSLETQYF
DNA: TGTGCCAGCAGCTTAGGGACTAGTTTGGAGACCCAGTACTTC
D: TRBD2
V: TRBV7-6
length: 14
J: TRBJ2-5

CDR3: CASSLPGQAPEQYF
DNA: TGTGCCAGCAGTTTGCCGGGACAGGCCCCCGAGCAGTACTTC
D: TRBD1
V: TRBV6-5
length: 14
J: TRBJ2-7

CDR3: CASSLAQVIGEKLFF
DNA: TGTGCCAGCAGCTTAGCGCAGGTGATAGGTGAAAAACTGTTTTTT
D: NA
V: TRBV7-8
length: 15
J: TRBJ1-4